The 7 T cell receptor beta chains in this list originate from one sample, sequenced in a study of T-cell reconstitution after alpha-beta-depleted transplantation in children. Unique molecular identifiers were used in preparing the TCRbeta library. Via MiXCR, TCRdb re-called the PCR reads, giving one row per CDR3 protein. The top ten hold around 4.5% of the sample, which has around 340,000 distinct CDR3 sequences, about 14% seen once. The sequenced sample was PBMCs, obtained from the stem cell graft. The receptors come from a human donor who donated a stem cell graft to a child with Fanconi anemia.

There are a few counts of this clonotype. CDR3 sequence reads: CASSLGGTSGGSYNEQFF. CDR3 in DNA: TGTGCCAGCAGCTTAGGTGGGACTAGCGGGGGCTCCTACAATGAGCAGTTCTTC. This chain connects TRBV11-2 to TRBJ2-1, with 14 bases aligning to TRBD2. The CDR3 length is 18 residues. Germline values: CDR1 SGHAT, CDR2 FQNNGV. J gave up 0 bases and V 1 base, and 2 bases lay outside the gene matches.

This clonotype was seen a handful of times. The chain couples TRBV12-3 or TRBV12-4 to TRBJ1-6; D remains ambiguous. The length of the CDR3 is 14 residues. V gave up 4 bases and J gave up 8 bases, with 12 bases separating them. The CDR3 is CASSWNGGDSPLHF. CDR3 nucleotides: TGTGCCAGCAGTTGGAATGGTGGGGATTCACCCCTCCACTTT.

This clonotype was seen a handful of times. J is TRBJ1-1 and V is TRBV29-1, with D uncertain. The CDR3 totals 13 residues. V shed 7 bases and J shed 0 bases, with 12 bases lying between them. Germline values: CDR1 SQVTM, CDR2 ANQGSEA. As DNA, the CDR3 is TGCAGCGCCGACCTTCGTATGAACACTGAAGCTTTCTTT. The encoded protein is CSADLRMNTEAFF.

The gene calls are TRBV20-1 and TRBJ1-5; D is unclear. CDR1 and CDR2 (germline): DFQATT, SNEGSKA (reference sequence). The CDR3 spans 11 residues. The CDR3 loop reads CRLGYHQPQHF. The DNA for the CDR3 is TGCAGGTTGGGGTATCATCAGCCCCAGCATTTT.

The rearrangement uses TRBV9 and TRBJ2-3, with 7 bases aligning to TRBD2. The CDR3 is 13 residues long. V lost 7 bases to trimming and J lost 3 bases; unmatched junction nucleotides: 5. The germline V gene encodes CDR1 SGDLS and CDR2 YYNGEE. The CDR3 spells CASGRGWTDTQYF. CDR3 nucleotide sequence: TGTGCCAGCGGGCGGGGGTGGACAGATACGCAGTATTTT.

This clonotype was detected ten times or more. V is TRBV7-2 and J is TRBJ2-1, with 7 bases lining up with TRBD1. This CDR3 is built from 15 residues. The germline gives CDR1 SGHTA, CDR2 FQGNSA. The V gene end was trimmed by 4 bases and the J gene end by 6 bases; junction bases not matched to a gene: 9. The CDR3 sequence: CASSSQGMYGNEQFF. CDR3 sequence (DNA): TGTGCCAGCAGCTCACAGGGGATGTATGGCAATGAGCAGTTCTTC.

This clonotype was seen only a few times. The CDR3 reads CSARESLRGDTQYF. For the CDR3, the DNA is TGCAGTGCTAGAGAAAGTCTGCGGGGAGATACGCAGTATTTT. J is TRBJ2-3 and V is TRBV20-1; D possibly corresponds to TRBD2 (6 bases). The CDR3 is 14 amino acids. Trimming took off 0 bases at V and 5 bases at J, with 12 bases between the two ends. Germline CDR1 is DFQATT and CDR2 is SNEGSKA (reference sequence).